The 22 T cell receptor beta chains given below trace back to one sample, sequenced in a study of T cell clonality in common variable immunodeficiency. The data were produced by immunoSEQ multiplex PCR, yet TCRdb's version contains in-frame clones alone and is incomplete. This sample has about 52,000 clones, each found more than once. Sequencing input: peripheral blood mononuclear cells. The receptor set was obtained from a person between 18 and 75 years old in good health.

Note on this clone: A junction boundary mismatches the germline segment, possibly from a read error. The read is 3 residues too short to cover the CDR3 end, so that end is filled in from the germline J gene. The rearrangement joins TRBV7-7 to TRBJ2-1; perhaps TRBD2 as D (6 bases). The CDR3 consists of 14 residues. Germline assignment: CDR1 SSHAT and CDR2 FNYEAQ (reference sequence). Incomplete CDR3 DNA: TGTGCTAGCAGCCGCGGGACTCCCCCGAATGAG. This sequence encodes CASSRGTPPNE. The entire CDR3 is CASSRGTPPNEQFF.

In its sample, this clone was seen many times. Sequencing ends 3 residues short of the CDR3 end; the germline J gene provides the rest. This chain links TRBV20-1 with TRBJ2-1, with TRBD1 matching 7 bases. Unmatched junction bases numbered 6, after V lost 0 bases and J lost 7 bases. The CDR3 length is 14 residues. Germline lookup yields CDR1 DFQATT and CDR2 SNEGSKA (reference sequence). CDR3 region: CSARDLRGQNEQFF. CDR3 DNA (partial): TGCAGTGCTAGAGATTTGAGGGGGCAGAATGAG.

With regard to this clone: The sequence runs out 3 residues before the end of the CDR3; the remainder is reconstructed from the germline J gene. The chain is built from TRBV5-1 and TRBJ2-3, with D tentatively TRBD1 (7 bases). Germline V CDR1 and CDR2: SGHRS, YFSETQ. CDR3 length: 14 residues. CDR3 DNA, as far as it was read: TGCGCCAGCAGCTTGCAGGGGGAGGAGGAGACG. It yields the protein CASSLQGEEET. The whole CDR3 is CASSLQGEEETQYF.

This clone was observed many times. The read gets to within 3 residues of the CDR3 end, and the germline J gene fills in the rest. V gene TRBV29-1 combines with J gene TRBJ1-2; possible D gene TRBD1, 6 bases. This CDR3 is built from 12 residues. The V end was cut by 5 bases, the J end by 7 bases, with 14 bases between. CDR1 and CDR2 from the germline V gene are SQVTM and ANQGSEA. Partial CDR3 DNA: TGCAGCGTTTTGACAGGCTTAGGTGGC. Translated: CSVLTGLGG. The whole CDR3 sequence is CSVLTGLGGYTF.

This clone has at least ten counts. The CDR3 extends 3 residues past the end of the read, so its final part is completed from the germline J gene. The rearrangement uses TRBV20-1 and TRBJ1-3; TRBD1 might be the D (5 bases). V was trimmed by 3 bases and J by 1 base, leaving 16 bases between them. CDR3 length equals 16 residues. Germline V gene data show CDR1 as DFQATT and CDR2 as SNEGSKA (reference sequence). The sequenced part of the CDR3 DNA is TGCAGTGCTAGGGACCCCCCAGGGAGATCTGGAAACACC. This gives the protein CSARDPPGRSGNT. The full CDR3 protein reads CSARDPPGRSGNTIYF.

Worth noting for this clone: The read terminates 3 residues ahead of where the CDR3 ends, so the germline J gene completes it. J is TRBJ1-1 and V is TRBV7-9; D is unresolved. V lost 3 bases and J 5 bases, leaving 16 bases between the germline ends. There are 15 residues in the CDR3. Germline-derived CDR1 and CDR2 are SEHNR and FQNEAQ (reference sequence). CDR3 DNA, as far as it was read: TGTGCCAGCAGCTTTTTTGATGCAGGAGGGACTGAA. Its protein product is CASSFFDAGGTE. The whole CDR3 protein reads CASSFFDAGGTEAFF.

This clone was seen only a few times. One end of the junction does not line up with germline, which may come from a read error. The read halts 3 residues ahead of the CDR3 end, with the missing end drawn from the germline J gene. This chain connects TRBV7-6 to TRBJ2-7, with 11 bases fitting TRBD2. Germline V gene data show CDR1 as SGHVS and CDR2 as FNYEAQ. This CDR3 contains 16 residues. CDR3 protein: CASSLASGRTSYEQYF. The part of the CDR3 DNA that was read is TGTGCCAGCAGCCTAGCTAGCGGGAGGACCTCCTACGAG.

In regard to this clone: Sequencing ends 3 residues short of the CDR3 end; the germline J gene provides the rest. The chain carries TRBV5-6 and TRBJ2-7; D is ambiguous. V shed 0 bases and J shed 3 bases, with 7 bases lying between them. CDR1 SGHDT and CDR2 YYEEEE come from the germline V gene. The CDR3 length is 13 residues. CDR3 protein: CASSLVADYEQYF. The covered CDR3 bases are TGTGCCAGCAGCTTGGTGGCAGACTACGAG.

This clone occurred a few times. Coverage ceases 3 residues before the CDR3 finishes, and the germline J gene fills in the end. The chain couples TRBV20-1 to TRBJ2-3; 7 nucleotides agree with TRBD1. This CDR3 contains 14 residues. Germline V CDR1 and CDR2: DFQATT, SNEGSKA (reference sequence). The CDR3 loop reads CSARMTGPNQPQYF. The DNA read from the CDR3 is TGCAGTGCTAGAATGACAGGGCCAAATCAGCCG.

This clone showed up many times. The observed sequence ends 3 residues before the CDR3 terminus, with the missing tail filled in from the germline J gene. Other DNA sequences of this sample code for an identical CDR3. V is TRBV19 and J is TRBJ2-1; 7 nucleotides line up with TRBD2. This CDR3 is 16 amino acids long. Germline CDR1 LNHDA, CDR2 SQIVND (reference sequence). The trim removed 4 bases at V and 5 bases at J, leaving 11 bases unmatched. CDR3 amino acids: CASSTSPASGNNEQFF. The sequenced CDR3 bases are TGTGCCAGTAGTACCTCCCCGGCTAGCGGAAACAATGAG.

This clone was seen repeatedly, ten times or more. Read data end 3 residues before the CDR3 end; the end is taken from the germline J gene. At the DNA level, this CDR3 is encoded by other sequences in the same sample as well. This sequence joins TRBV20-1 and TRBJ2-7, with D maybe TRBD1 (6 bases). The V end lost 6 bases, the J end lost 0 bases, and 12 bases lay between the germline ends. The length of the CDR3 is 13 residues. Germline V lookup: CDR1 DFQATT, CDR2 SNEGSKA (reference sequence). CDR3 amino acids: CSASTGSSYEQYF. The sequenced part of the CDR3 DNA is TGCAGTGCCTCAACAGGGAGCTCCTACGAG.

This clone has at least ten counts. The read finishes 3 residues shy of the CDR3 end, and the germline J gene is used to complete it. The chain has TRBV7-2 and TRBJ2-3; D remains ambiguous. Germline loops: CDR1 SGHTA, CDR2 FQGNSA. This CDR3 has 14 residues. V shed 1 base and J shed 2 bases, with 7 bases lying between them. The CDR3 bases that were read are TGTGCCAGCAGCTTAGACTATACCACAGATACG. It yields the protein CASSLDYTTDT. The CDR3, in full, reads CASSLDYTTDTQYF.

This clone was seen at least ten times. The CDR3 end falls 3 residues outside the read, so it is completed with the germline J gene. The J gene is TRBJ2-1, the V gene TRBV7-3, with TRBD2 matching over 7 bases. The CDR3 is 16 residues long. Germline CDR1 and CDR2: SGHTA and FQGTGA. The trim removed 5 bases at V and 8 bases at J, leaving 15 bases unmatched. CDR3 DNA (partial): TGTGCCAGCAGCCCTGTAGGGCGGGAGTCTATGGATGAG. Translating gives CASSPVGRESMDE. The whole CDR3 protein is CASSPVGRESMDEQFF.

There are many counts of this clone. The CDR3 goes on 3 residues after the read ends, and that part is filled in from the germline J gene. The V and J genes are TRBV29-1 and TRBJ2-7; 11 positions agree with TRBD1. Germline V gene lookup returns CDR1 SQVTM and CDR2 ANQGSEA. The CDR3 has 15 residues. V shed 0 bases and J 6 bases; nucleotides not matched to a gene: 7. CDR3 DNA, as far as it was read: TGCAGCGTTGAAGAGAGGGGACAGGGGGTCACCGAG. Amino acid sequence: CSVEERGQGVTE. The entire CDR3 reads CSVEERGQGVTEQYF.

This clone has a count of ten or more. The missing CDR3 end, 3 residues past where the read stops, is filled in from the germline J gene. V and J are TRBV5-1 and TRBJ2-1; 9 nucleotides agree with TRBD1. The germline V gene encodes CDR1 SGHRS and CDR2 YFSETQ. Unmatched junction bases numbered 10, after V lost 3 bases and J lost 9 bases. This CDR3 is built from 15 residues. CDR3 region: CASSYLGTGPGEQFF. CDR3 DNA (partial): TGCGCCAGCAGCTACCTAGGGACAGGGCCCGGTGAG.

In its sample, this clone was seen many times. The CDR3 end falls 3 residues outside the read, so it is completed with the germline J gene. V and J are TRBV2 and TRBJ1-5; D is unresolved. Trimming cost V 4 bases and J 4 bases, with 11 bases left between them. The CDR3 loop spans 14 amino acids. Per germline, CDR1 SNHLY and CDR2 FYNNEI. CDR3 sequence: CASSATRANQPQHF. The DNA read from the CDR3 is TGTGCCAGCAGTGCCACGCGAGCGAATCAGCCC.

This clone was seen repeatedly, ten times or more. This chain's CDR3 is CASSQGVSGANVLFF. The covered CDR3 bases are TGCGCCAGCAGCCAAGGGGTGTCTGGGGCCAACGTA. The chain has TRBV4-1 and TRBJ1-4, with D possibly TRBD1 on 5 matching bases. The CDR3 end lies 3 residues beyond the end of the read and is filled in from the germline J gene. Germline CDR1 reads MGHRA; CDR2 reads YSYEKL. There are 15 residues in the CDR3.

This clone came up a few times. The read comes to an end 3 residues before the CDR3 does, leaving the germline J gene to fill in the end. This chain links TRBV19 with TRBJ2-3, with D possibly TRBD1 on 6 matching bases. Germline CDR1 LNHDA, CDR2 SQIVND (reference sequence). The CDR3 sequence is 14 residues long. CDR3 amino acids: CASSIRGSQETQYF. The CDR3 bases that were read are TGTGCCAGTAGTATCAGGGGATCACAAGAGACG.

The table lists this clone with many counts. The read stops 3 residues short of the end of the CDR3; the missing end is completed from the germline J gene. This chain joins TRBV18 and TRBJ1-2, with TRBD1 as a possible D gene (6 bases). Deletions cut 3 bases from V and 4 bases from J, with 15 bases between. The length of the CDR3 is 15 residues. Germline CDR1 is KGHSH and CDR2 is LQKENI. The CDR3 DNA, read in part, is TGTGCCAGCTCACCCCCGGGGGGGCTCGGCTATGGC. Translation: CASSPPGGLGYG. The whole CDR3 is CASSPPGGLGYGYTF.

This clone has ten or more counts. The read comes to an end 3 residues before the CDR3 does, leaving the germline J gene to fill in the end. The V gene is TRBV19, the J gene TRBJ1-1; 12 bases map to TRBD1. V was pared by 5 bases and J by 3 bases, with 13 bases of the junction left unmatched. CDR3 length equals 18 residues. Germline loops: CDR1 LNHDA, CDR2 SQIVND (reference sequence). CDR3 DNA (partial): TGTGCCAGTAGTGTAAATATCCGGGACAGGGGGCCCGACACTGAA. Its translation is CASSVNIRDRGPDTE. The entire CDR3 protein reads CASSVNIRDRGPDTEAFF.

This clone was seen many times. The sequence runs out 3 residues before the end of the CDR3; the remainder is reconstructed from the germline J gene. The chain recombines TRBV6-1 with TRBJ2-4; no firm D call. This CDR3 spans 17 amino acids. The germline V gene encodes CDR1 MNHNS and CDR2 SASEGT. Trimming pared 0 bases from V and 0 bases from J, leaving 12 bases between. Incomplete CDR3 DNA: TGTGCCAGCAGTGAAGCGCGTCGGTCGCTAGCCAAAAACATT. Translated, it gives CASSEARRSLAKNI. Given in full, the CDR3 is CASSEARRSLAKNIQYF.

This clone appeared many times. With the read ending 3 residues before the CDR3 end, the germline J gene is used to fill in that end. The chain has TRBV6-1 and TRBJ2-3; D gene ambiguous. Per the germline V gene, CDR1 is MNHNS and CDR2 is SASEGT. There are 13 residues in the CDR3. V lost 4 bases and J lost 4, with 9 bases in between. The part of the CDR3 DNA that was read is TGTGCCAGCAGTGTTTCCCTATCAGATACG. Translating gives CASSVSLSDT. In full, the CDR3 reads CASSVSLSDTQYF.